The rows below give T cell receptor beta chains drawn from one sample of a study of cytomegalovirus exposure and HLA in healthy donors. TCRdb keeps only in-frame clones here, not all; method: immunoSEQ multiplex PCR. The sample yields 150,000 to 200,000 clones, roughly 80% seen once. The sequencing input was PBMCs. Every receptor here comes from a boy between 10 and 17 years old in good health and CMV-seronegative. Both conserved end residues are part of each CDR3. The order of the fields is V gene, clone size, D gene, J gene, CDR3 DNA, CDR3 protein. The D gene is left open where the match is weak. The listing skips clone size in some rows; elsewhere it reads once, few, many or a size class.

TRBV6-1	-	-	TRBJ2-2	TGTGCCAGCAAAGGGGAATCGAGAACCGGGGAGCTGTTTTTT	CASKGESRTGELFF
TRBV10-2	-	-	TRBJ2-1	TGCGCCAGCAGGGGAAGACAGTACAATGAGCAGTTCTTC	CASRGRQYNEQFF
TRBV28	-	-	TRBJ2-3	TGTGCCAGCAGTTTATCCTTAGCGGAAGACAGCACAGATACGCAGTATTTT	CASSLSLAEDSTDTQYF
TRBV2	few	TRBD1	TRBJ2-7	TGTGCCAGCAGTAGACAGGGGACAACTACCTACGAGCAGTACTTC	CASSRQGTTTYEQYF
TRBV7-7	-	-	TRBJ2-7	TGTGCTAGCAGCCCACTCACAGTCCACTACGAGCAGTACTTC	CASSPLTVHYEQYF
TRBV6-6	-	-	TRBJ1-5	TGTGCCAGCACCAGGACAGCTCTTAGCAATCAGCCCCAGCATTTT	CASTRTALSNQPQHF
TRBV10-3	-	TRBD1	TRBJ1-2	TGTGCCATCAGTGAGAGGAGGACAGGGGCCTATGGCTACACCTTC	CAISERRTGAYGYTF
TRBV7-9	-	-	TRBJ2-1	TGTGCCAGCAGCTACATCGACACTTACAATGAGCAGTTCTTC	CASSYIDTYNEQFF
TRBV28	-	-	TRBJ2-4	TGTGCCAGCACCACTTTCCAGGGCCCAGACATTCAGTACTTC	CASTTFQGPDIQYF
TRBV11-2	-	-	TRBJ1-2	TGTGCCAGCAGCTTAAGTCCCACATATGGCTACACCTTC	CASSLSPTYGYTF
TRBV5-1	-	TRBD1	TRBJ1-3	TGCGCCAGCAGCTTGGAATTAAGACAGGGACTCTCTGGAAACACCATATATTTT	CASSLELRQGLSGNTIYF
TRBV7-9	-	-	TRBJ1-3	TGTGCCAGCAGCCCCCGGGACACGGACTCTGGAAACACCATATATTTT	CASSPRDTDSGNTIYF
TRBV19	-	-	TRBJ2-2	TGTGCCAGTAGTCTCCGACAGGAGTTAAGGACCGGGGAGCTGTTTTTT	CASSLRQELRTGELFF
TRBV19	-	-	TRBJ1-2	TGTGCCGCCCTGGGGGCAGGGGCACATTATGGCTACACCTTC	CAALGAGAHYGYTF
TRBV5-5	-	TRBD1	TRBJ1-3	TGTGCCAGCAGCTTCGAGGGGACAGTCGGAAACACCATATATTTT	CASSFEGTVGNTIYF
TRBV6-1	-	TRBD2	TRBJ2-3	TGTGCCAGCACTAGCGGGAGGGCCACAGATACGCAGTATTTT	CASTSGRATDTQYF
TRBV19	-	TRBD2	TRBJ2-1	TGTGCCAGTAGCTTCGGACTAGCGGGGCTTGAGCAGTTCTTC	CASSFGLAGLEQFF
TRBV7-9	-	-	TRBJ2-1	TGTGCCAGCAGCCCCCGATCGAGACCCCAAAACTCCGCTAGTGAGCAGTTCTTC	CASSPRSRPQNSASEQFF
TRBV28	-	TRBD1	TRBJ1-2	TGTGCCAGCAGGAGGGGGCAGTCTAACTATGGCTACACCTTC	CASRRGQSNYGYTF
TRBV4-1	-	TRBD2	TRBJ2-2	TGCGCCAGCAGCCTCGGACTAGTCTCCGGGGAGCTGTTTTTT	CASSLGLVSGELFF
TRBV6-4	-	-	TRBJ2-1	TGTGCCAGCAAGGCCAGCGACTCCTACAATGAGCAGTTCTTC	CASKASDSYNEQFF
TRBV7-8	-	-	TRBJ2-2	TGTGCCAGCAGCTTCGGGAGTCTGCGCGGGGAGCTGTTTTTT	CASSFGSLRGELFF
TRBV9	-	TRBD1	TRBJ1-1	TGTGCCAGCAGCTTTGACAGGGGGCGAACTGAAGCTTTCTTT	CASSFDRGRTEAFF
TRBV5-1	-	-	TRBJ2-7	TGCGCCAGCAGCTTCGACAAGAACTCCTACGAGCAGTACTTC	CASSFDKNSYEQYF
TRBV10-3	-	-	TRBJ1-2	TGTGCCATCAGTGACTCCCCTGTGGATCAGGCCTATGGCTACACCTTC	CAISDSPVDQAYGYTF
TRBV7-9	-	-	TRBJ1-2	TGTGCCAGCAGCTTAGCGGGCCAGCTACTCTATGGCTACACCTTC	CASSLAGQLLYGYTF
TRBV14	-	-	TRBJ1-1	TGTGCCAGCAGTCCAGGGGTTGCGAACACTGAAGCTTTCTTT	CASSPGVANTEAFF
TRBV7-7	-	TRBD2	TRBJ2-3	TGTGCTAGCAGCCCACTAGCGGCTAGCACAGATACGCAGTATTTT	CASSPLAASTDTQYF
TRBV10-2	few	-	TRBJ1-2	TGCGCCAGCAGTGAGTCGATGGGGGGCTATGGCTACACCTTC	CASSESMGGYGYTF
TRBV7-9	-	-	TRBJ2-7	TGTGCCAGCAGCTTAGGCCGAGGAACCTACGAGCAGTACTTC	CASSLGRGTYEQYF
TRBV29-1	-	TRBD1	TRBJ2-1	TGCAGCGGGAGGACAGGCTACAATGAGCAGTTCTTC	CSGRTGYNEQFF
TRBV7-9	-	-	TRBJ2-2	TGTGCCAGCAGCTTCCGAGGCTCCGGGGAGCTGTTTTTT	CASSFRGSGELFF
TRBV11-3	-	TRBD2	TRBJ2-7	TGTGCCAGCAACCAAATGGGGACTAGCAACTACGAGCAGTACTTC	CASNQMGTSNYEQYF
TRBV13	-	-	TRBJ1-3	TGTGCCAGCAGCTTGGCCCGACAGTCGAACACCATATATTTT	CASSLARQSNTIYF
TRBV9	-	-	TRBJ1-2	TGTGCCAGCAGCGCAGCCTACAGTGCTCGTAACTATGGCTACACCTTC	CASSAAYSARNYGYTF
TRBV25-1	-	-	TRBJ2-5	TGTGCCAGCAGTGACAGACAAGAAGAGACCCAGTACTTC	CASSDRQEETQYF
TRBV27	-	-	TRBJ2-5	TGTGCCAGCAGTTCGCAGGGGGGAGAGACCCAGTACTTC	CASSSQGGETQYF
TRBV13	once	TRBD2	TRBJ2-7	TGTGCCAGCAGCATGGGACTAGCGGGGAGCGACGAGCAGTACTTC	CASSMGLAGSDEQYF
TRBV19	-	TRBD1	TRBJ1-2	TGTGCCAGTAGGGGGGGGACAGGGTTTGTTGCTAACTATGGCTACACCTTC	CASRGGTGFVANYGYTF
TRBV7-2	once	-	TRBJ1-5	TGTGCCAGCAGTCACGGGGATCAGCCCCAGCATTTT	CASSHGDQPQHF
TRBV30	-	TRBD1	TRBJ1-1	TGTGCCTGGGCGGGACAGGTGAACACTGAAGCTTTCTTT	CAWAGQVNTEAFF
TRBV19	-	-	TRBJ1-5	TGTGCCAGCGGGGGGGGACACAATCAGCCCCAGCATTTT	CASGGGHNQPQHF
TRBV27	-	-	TRBJ2-3	TGTGCCAGCAGTTTAAGGGACTTAAACACAGATACGCAGTATTTT	CASSLRDLNTDTQYF
TRBV11-2	-	-	TRBJ1-1	TGTGCCAGCAGCCTACCTAAATGGGGAGCCGCCACTGAAGCTTTCTTT	CASSLPKWGAATEAFF
TRBV6-6	-	TRBD1	TRBJ2-7	TGTGCCAGCAGTTACGACAGGGGTGACGAGCAGTACTTC	CASSYDRGDEQYF
TRBV7-9	-	-	TRBJ2-6	TGTGCCAGCAGCTTAGTCGGGGGGCCTGGGGCCAACGTCCTGACTTTC	CASSLVGGPGANVLTF
TRBV29-1	-	TRBD1	TRBJ2-7	TGCAGCGTGGCAGGACAGGCGAGCTACGAGCAGTACTTC	CSVAGQASYEQYF
TRBV11-2	-	-	TRBJ2-5	TGTGCCAGCAGCCCCGGGAACCAAGAGACCCAGTACTTC	CASSPGNQETQYF
TRBV7-3	-	-	TRBJ1-1	TGTGCCAGCAGCTTCGAACAGAGCACGAACACTGAAGCTTTCTTT	CASSFEQSTNTEAFF
TRBV30	-	-	TRBJ1-4	TGTGCCTGGAGGGGAGATCCCGAAAAACTGTTTTTT	CAWRGDPEKLFF
TRBV2	-	-	TRBJ2-1	TGTGCCAGCAGTGAAGCGAGGGAGTTCTTC	CASSEAREFF
TRBV7-3	-	-	TRBJ2-2	TGTGCCAGCAGCTTAAATCCGGGGGAAACCGAGGAGCTGTTTTTT	CASSLNPGETEELFF
TRBV5-6	-	-	TRBJ1-5	TGTGCCAGCAGCTGGGGAGGGGGTAGCAATCAGCCCCAGCATTTT	CASSWGGGSNQPQHF
TRBV5-1	-	-	TRBJ2-7	TGCGCCAGCAGCTTCTTCAGGGGCTCCTCCTACGAGCAGTACTTC	CASSFFRGSSYEQYF
TRBV5-4	-	TRBD1	TRBJ1-2	TGTGCCAGCAGCTCCAGACAGGGTGATGGCTACACCTTC	CASSSRQGDGYTF
TRBV5-4	-	TRBD1	TRBJ1-3	TGTGCCAGCAGCATACAGGGGACAGGGTTGTCCATATATTTT	CASSIQGTGLSIYF
TRBV30	-	-	TRBJ1-5	TGTGCCTGGAGTGTACGGGCGGCGGGGGGTCAGCCCCAGCATTTT	CAWSVRAAGGQPQHF